One and the same sample provided the 3 T cell receptor beta chains below, sequenced in a study of blood T cells in healthy people across ages (dated by TCRdb to between 2015 and 2016). The method behind the library was 5' RACE. Sequencing used an Illumina HiSeq 2500. A second PCR of about 6 to 12 cycles was performed with a sample-barcoded 5' primer and a J-beta primer mix. TCRdb passed the public sequencing reads through fastp at Q25 and MiXCR, retaining productive beta sequences. One record per CDR3 amino acid sequence lists the most common genes and DNA. This sample is represented by about 750,000 distinct CDR3 sequences; 50% to 65% of them were singletons. The top ten clonotypes cover about 38% of the sample. Sample: blood. The receptor set was obtained from a man older than 75 in good health.

The chain couples TRBV24-1 to TRBJ2-7, with TRBD2 identical over 8 bases. TRBJ2-5 matches the DNA end more closely, so the J call is doubtful. Germline V gene sequence: CDR1 KGHDR, CDR2 SFDVKD. The CDR3 sequence is 15 residues long. CDR3 sequence: CATSDISGTGQTQYF. Here the CDR3 DNA reads TGTGCCACCAGTGATATTAGCGGGACGGGGCAGACCCAGTACTTC.

A remark on this clonotype: Germline is not matched at one junction end, which may reflect a read error. The V call is TRBV6-2 or TRBV6-3, the J call TRBJ1-5; the D is unclear. This CDR3 spans 14 amino acids. The germline gives CDR1 MNHEY, CDR2 SVGEGT. The CDR3 loop is CASSYRASNRPQHF. The DNA of the CDR3 is TGTGCCAGCAGTTACAGGGCCTCCAATCGGCCCCAGCATTTT.

This clonotype was counted a few times. The CDR3 loop is CASRGPSSYEQYF. The CDR3 DNA reads TGTGCCAGCAGGGGACCCAGCTCCTACGAGCAGTACTTC. The chain links TRBV28 to TRBJ2-7; the D call may be TRBD1 or TRBD2 (5 bases each). Per germline, CDR1 MDHEN and CDR2 SYDVKM. The CDR3 spans 13 residues. V gave up 6 bases and J gave up 0 bases, with 9 bases separating them.